Listed here is a single TCR beta chain. This sample is part of a study of cytotoxic CD8 clonotypes in ibrutinib-treated CLL. The CDR3 runs 15 residues. Trimming removed 5 bases at V and 1 base at J, with 14 bases between. Germline loops: CDR1 LGHNA, CDR2 YNFKEQ. The protocol was immunoSEQ multiplex PCR, while the TCRdb copy is restricted to in-frame clones and leaves out a portion. Here the sample spans approximately 15,000 clones, around 80% being singletons. The chain employs TRBV4-2 and TRBJ1-1; D ambiguous. The input for sequencing was PBMCs, taken before ibrutinib treatment. This TCR was sampled from a human donor with chronic lymphocytic leukemia. This chain's CDR3 is CASSTPEGWNTEAFF. CDR3 sequence (DNA): TGTGCCAGCAGCACACCGGAGGGATGGAACACTGAAGCTTTCTTT.